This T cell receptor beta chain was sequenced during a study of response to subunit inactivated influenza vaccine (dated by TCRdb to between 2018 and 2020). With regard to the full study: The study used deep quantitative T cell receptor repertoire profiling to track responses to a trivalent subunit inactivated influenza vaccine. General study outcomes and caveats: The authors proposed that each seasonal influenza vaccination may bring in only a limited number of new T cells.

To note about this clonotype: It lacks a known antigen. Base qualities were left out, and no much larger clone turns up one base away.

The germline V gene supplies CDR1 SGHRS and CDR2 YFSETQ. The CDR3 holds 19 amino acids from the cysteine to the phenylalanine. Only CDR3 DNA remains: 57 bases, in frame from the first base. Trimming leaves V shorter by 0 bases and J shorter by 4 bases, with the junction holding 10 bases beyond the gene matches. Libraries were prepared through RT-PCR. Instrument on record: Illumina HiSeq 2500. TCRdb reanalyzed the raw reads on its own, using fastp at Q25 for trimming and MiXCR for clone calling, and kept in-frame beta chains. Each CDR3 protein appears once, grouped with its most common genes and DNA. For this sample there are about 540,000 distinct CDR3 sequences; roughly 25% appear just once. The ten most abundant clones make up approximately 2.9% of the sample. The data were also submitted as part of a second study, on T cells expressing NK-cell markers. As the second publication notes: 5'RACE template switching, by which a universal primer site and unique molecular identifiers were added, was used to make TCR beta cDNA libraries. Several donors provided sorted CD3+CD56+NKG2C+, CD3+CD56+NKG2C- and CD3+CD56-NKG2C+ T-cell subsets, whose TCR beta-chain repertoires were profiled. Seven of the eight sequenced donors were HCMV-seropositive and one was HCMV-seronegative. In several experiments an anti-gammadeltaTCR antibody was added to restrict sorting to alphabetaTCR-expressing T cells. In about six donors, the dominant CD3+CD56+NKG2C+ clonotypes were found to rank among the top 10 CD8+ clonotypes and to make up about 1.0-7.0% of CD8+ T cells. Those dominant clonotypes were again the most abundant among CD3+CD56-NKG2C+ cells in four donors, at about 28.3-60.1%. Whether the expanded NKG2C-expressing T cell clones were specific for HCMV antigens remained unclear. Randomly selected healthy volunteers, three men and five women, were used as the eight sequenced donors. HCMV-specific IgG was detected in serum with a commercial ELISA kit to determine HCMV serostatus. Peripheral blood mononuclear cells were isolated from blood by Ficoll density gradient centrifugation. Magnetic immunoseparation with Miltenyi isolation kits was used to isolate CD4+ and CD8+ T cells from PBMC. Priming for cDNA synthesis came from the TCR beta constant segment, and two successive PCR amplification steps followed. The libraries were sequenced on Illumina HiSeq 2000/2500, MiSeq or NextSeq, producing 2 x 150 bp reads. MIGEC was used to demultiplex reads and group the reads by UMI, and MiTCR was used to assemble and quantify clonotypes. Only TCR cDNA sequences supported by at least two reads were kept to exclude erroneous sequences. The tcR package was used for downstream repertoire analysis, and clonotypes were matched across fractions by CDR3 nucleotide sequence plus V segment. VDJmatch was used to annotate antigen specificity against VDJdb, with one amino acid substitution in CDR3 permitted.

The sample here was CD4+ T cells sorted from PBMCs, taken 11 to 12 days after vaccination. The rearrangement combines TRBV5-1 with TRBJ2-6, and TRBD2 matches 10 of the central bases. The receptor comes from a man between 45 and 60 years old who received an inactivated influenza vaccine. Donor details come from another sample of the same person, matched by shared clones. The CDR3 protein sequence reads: CASSLVQRGGLTGANVLTF. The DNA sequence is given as TGCGCCAGCAGCTTGGTTCAGCGGGGGGGCCTCACCGGGGCCAACGTCCTGACTTTC.